Given below is one T cell receptor beta chain in context. The antigen is unknown. The data belong to a study of T cell repertoires in cytomegalovirus infection. Whole-study context: An indication of both CMV infection and matching HLA type came from public TCR beta signatures. Study-wide points: There were carriers of CMV plus the relevant HLA, and cumulative public TCR beta family frequency identified them. Dominant in the ex vivo response were TCR beta clonotypes restricted by HLA-C and specific for CMV.

TCRdb reanalysed the reads using MiXCR and keeps one entry per CDR3 protein. The top ten clones hold more than 65% of a sample with tens of thousands of distinct CDR3 sequences, 20% to 25% of them seen once. With 6 bases clipped from V and 6 bases from J, the junction kept 7 bases outside the gene matches. The CDR3 is 15 residues long. Germline CDR1 is SGHVS and CDR2 is FNYEAQ. This clonotype originated in a human donor in good health (CMV status not recorded). Some clones in this sample may be carry-over from other donors' samples. The chain is built from TRBV7-6 and TRBJ2-2, with 10 nucleotides matching TRBD1. Source: CD8+ T cells from cultured PBMCs, taken from culture after CMV antigen stimulation. Written as DNA, the CDR3 is TGTGCCAGCAGGGCCGGGACAGGGGATCCCGGGGAGCTGTTTTTT. Protein: CASRAGTGDPGELFF.